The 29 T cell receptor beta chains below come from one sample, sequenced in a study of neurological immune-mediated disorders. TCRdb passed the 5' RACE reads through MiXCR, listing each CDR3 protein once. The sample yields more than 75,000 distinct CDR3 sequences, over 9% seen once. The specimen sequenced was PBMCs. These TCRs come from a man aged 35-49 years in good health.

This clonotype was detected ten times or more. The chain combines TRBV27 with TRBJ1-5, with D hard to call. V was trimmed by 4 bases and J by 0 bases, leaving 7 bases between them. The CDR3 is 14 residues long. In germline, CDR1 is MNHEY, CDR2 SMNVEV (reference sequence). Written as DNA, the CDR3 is TGTGCCAGCAGTTCCCAGGCTAGCAATCAGCCCCAGCATTTT. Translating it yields CASSSQASNQPQHF.

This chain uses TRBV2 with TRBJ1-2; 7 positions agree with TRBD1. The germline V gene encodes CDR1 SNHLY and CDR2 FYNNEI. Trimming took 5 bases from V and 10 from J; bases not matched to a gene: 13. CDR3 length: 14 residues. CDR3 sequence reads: CASSSIPTGIAYTF. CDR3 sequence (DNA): TGTGCCAGCAGTTCCATCCCGACAGGGATCGCCTACACCTTC.

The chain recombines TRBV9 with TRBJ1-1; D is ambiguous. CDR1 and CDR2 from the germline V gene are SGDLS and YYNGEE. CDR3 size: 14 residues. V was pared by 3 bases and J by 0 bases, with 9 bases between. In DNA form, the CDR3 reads TGTGCCAGCAGCGAAAGTGGGGTGAACACTGAAGCTTTCTTT. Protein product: CASSESGVNTEAFF.

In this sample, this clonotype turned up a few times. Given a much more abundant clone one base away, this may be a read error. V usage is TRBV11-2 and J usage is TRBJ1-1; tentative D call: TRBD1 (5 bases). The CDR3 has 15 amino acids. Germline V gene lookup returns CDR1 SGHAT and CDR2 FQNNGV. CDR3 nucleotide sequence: TGTGCCAACAGCTTAGGGAGGGGTTCATTCAGGGACGCTTTCTTT. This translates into CANSLGRGSFRDAFF.

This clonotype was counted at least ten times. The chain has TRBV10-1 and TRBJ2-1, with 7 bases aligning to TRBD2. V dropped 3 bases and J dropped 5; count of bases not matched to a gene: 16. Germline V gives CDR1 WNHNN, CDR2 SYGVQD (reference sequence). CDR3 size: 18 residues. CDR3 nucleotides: TGCGCCAGCAGTGATTTTGGGAGCGGGAATTTTCGAGACAATGAGCAGTTCTTC. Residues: CASSDFGSGNFRDNEQFF.

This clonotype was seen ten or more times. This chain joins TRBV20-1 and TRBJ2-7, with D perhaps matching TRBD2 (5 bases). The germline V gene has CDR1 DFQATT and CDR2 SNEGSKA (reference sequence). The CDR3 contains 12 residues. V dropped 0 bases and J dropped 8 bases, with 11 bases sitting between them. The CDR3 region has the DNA TGCAGTGCTAGAGATGAGGGCGGCAAGCAGTACTTC. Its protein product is CSARDEGGKQYF.

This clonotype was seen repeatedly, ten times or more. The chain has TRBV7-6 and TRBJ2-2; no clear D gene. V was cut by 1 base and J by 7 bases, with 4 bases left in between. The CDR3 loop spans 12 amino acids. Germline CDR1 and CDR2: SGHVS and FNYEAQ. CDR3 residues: CASSLVLGELFF. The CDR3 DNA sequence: TGTGCCAGCAGCTTAGTACTCGGGGAGCTGTTTTTT.

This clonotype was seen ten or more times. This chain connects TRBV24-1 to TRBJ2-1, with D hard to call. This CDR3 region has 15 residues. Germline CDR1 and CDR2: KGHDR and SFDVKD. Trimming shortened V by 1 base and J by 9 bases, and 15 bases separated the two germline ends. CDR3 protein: CATSDFRVGLGEQFF. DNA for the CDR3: TGTGCCACCAGTGATTTTAGAGTCGGGCTCGGTGAGCAGTTCTTC.

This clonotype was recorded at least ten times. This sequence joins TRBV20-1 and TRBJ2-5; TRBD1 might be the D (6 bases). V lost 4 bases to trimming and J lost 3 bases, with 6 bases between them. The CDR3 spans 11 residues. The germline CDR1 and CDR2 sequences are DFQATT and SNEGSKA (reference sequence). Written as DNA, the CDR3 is TGCAGTGCTAAGGGGGAAGAGACCCAGTACTTC. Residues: CSAKGEETQYF.

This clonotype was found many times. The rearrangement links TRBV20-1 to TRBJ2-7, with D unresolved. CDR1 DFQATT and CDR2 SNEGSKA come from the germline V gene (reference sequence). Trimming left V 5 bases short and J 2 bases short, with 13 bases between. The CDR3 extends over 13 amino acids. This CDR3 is CSAPPKGPYEQYF. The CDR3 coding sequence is TGCAGTGCTCCACCAAAAGGGCCCTACGAGCAGTACTTC.

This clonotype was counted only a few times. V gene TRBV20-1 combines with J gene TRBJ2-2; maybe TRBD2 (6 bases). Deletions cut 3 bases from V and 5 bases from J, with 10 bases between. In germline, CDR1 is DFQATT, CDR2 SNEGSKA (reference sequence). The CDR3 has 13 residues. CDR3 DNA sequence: TGCAGTGCTAGCGGGAGCTTAACCGGGGAGCTGTTTTTT. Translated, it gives CSASGSLTGELFF.

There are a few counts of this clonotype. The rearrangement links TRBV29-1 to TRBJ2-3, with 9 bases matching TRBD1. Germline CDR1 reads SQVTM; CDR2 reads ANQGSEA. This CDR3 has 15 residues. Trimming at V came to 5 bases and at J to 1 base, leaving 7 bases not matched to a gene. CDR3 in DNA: TGCAGCGTTTACCCGGGGGACAGGGGCACAGATACGCAGTATTTT. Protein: CSVYPGDRGTDTQYF.

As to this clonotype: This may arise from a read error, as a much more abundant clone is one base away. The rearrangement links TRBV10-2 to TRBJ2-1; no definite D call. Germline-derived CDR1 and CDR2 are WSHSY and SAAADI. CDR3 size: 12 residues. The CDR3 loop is CASSESVYDQFF. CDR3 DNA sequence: TGCGCCAGCAGTGAGTCGGTCTATGACCAGTTCTTC.

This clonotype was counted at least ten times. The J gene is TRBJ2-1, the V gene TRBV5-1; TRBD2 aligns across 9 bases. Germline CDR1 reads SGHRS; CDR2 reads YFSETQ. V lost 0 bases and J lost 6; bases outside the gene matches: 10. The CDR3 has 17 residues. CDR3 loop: CASSLAPSLAGFNEQFF. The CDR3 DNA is TGCGCCAGCAGCTTGGCCCCGTCCCTAGCGGGGTTCAATGAGCAGTTCTTC.

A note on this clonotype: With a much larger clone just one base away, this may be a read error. CDR3 loop: CASSHPNRANTEAFF. The DNA of the CDR3 is TGTGCCAGTAGTCATCCCAACAGGGCCAACACTGAAGCTTTCTTT. The chain links TRBV19 to TRBJ1-1; weak D call: TRBD1 (6 bases). The V end lost 5 bases, the J end lost 2 bases, and 15 bases lay between the germline ends. The CDR3 contains 15 residues. Germline values: CDR1 LNHDA, CDR2 SQIVND (reference sequence).

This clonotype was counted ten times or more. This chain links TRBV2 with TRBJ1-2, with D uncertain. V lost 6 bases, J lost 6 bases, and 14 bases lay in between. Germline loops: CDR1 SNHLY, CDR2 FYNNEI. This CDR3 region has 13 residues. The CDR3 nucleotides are TGTGCCAGCAGGGCCTTTGGGGTGGATGGCTACACCTTC. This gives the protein CASRAFGVDGYTF.

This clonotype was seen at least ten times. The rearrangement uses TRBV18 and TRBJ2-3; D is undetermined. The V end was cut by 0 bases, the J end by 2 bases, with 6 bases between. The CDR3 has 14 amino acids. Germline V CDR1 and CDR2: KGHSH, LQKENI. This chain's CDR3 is CASSPPGFTDTQYF. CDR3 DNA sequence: TGTGCCAGCTCACCACCGGGGTTCACAGATACGCAGTATTTT.

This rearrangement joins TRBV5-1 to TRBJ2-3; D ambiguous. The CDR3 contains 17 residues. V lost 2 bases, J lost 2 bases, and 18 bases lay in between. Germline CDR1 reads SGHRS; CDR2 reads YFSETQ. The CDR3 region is CASSFTWRKVSTDTQYF. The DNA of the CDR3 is TGCGCCAGCAGCTTCACCTGGCGGAAGGTTTCCACAGATACGCAGTATTTT.

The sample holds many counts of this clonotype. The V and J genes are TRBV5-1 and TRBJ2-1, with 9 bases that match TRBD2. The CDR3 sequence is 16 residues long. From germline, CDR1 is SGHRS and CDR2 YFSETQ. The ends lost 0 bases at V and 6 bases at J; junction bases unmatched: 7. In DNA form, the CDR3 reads TGCGCCAGCAGCTTGGATCCTAGCGGGATCCGCAATGAGCAGTTCTTC. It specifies CASSLDPSGIRNEQFF.

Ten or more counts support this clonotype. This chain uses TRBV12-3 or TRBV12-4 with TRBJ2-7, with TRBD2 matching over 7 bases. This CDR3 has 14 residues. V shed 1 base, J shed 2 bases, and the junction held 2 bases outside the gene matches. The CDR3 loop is CASSLGGSAYEQYF. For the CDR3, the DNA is TGTGCCAGCAGTTTAGGCGGGAGTGCCTACGAGCAGTACTTC.

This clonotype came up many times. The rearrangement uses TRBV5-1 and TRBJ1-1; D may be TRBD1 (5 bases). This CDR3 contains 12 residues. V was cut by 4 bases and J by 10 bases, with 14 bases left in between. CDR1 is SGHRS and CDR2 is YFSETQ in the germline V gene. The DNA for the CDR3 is TGCGCCAGCAGCCAGGGTATGAAGAGAGCTTTCTTT. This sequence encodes CASSQGMKRAFF.

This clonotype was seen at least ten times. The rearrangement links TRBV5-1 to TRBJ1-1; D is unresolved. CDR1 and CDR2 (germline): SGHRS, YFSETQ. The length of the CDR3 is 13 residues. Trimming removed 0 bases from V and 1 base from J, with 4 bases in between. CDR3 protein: CASSLEPNTEAFF. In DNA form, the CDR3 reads TGCGCCAGCAGCTTGGAGCCGAACACTGAAGCTTTCTTT. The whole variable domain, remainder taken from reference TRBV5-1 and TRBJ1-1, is KAGVTQTPRYLIKTRGQQVTLSCSPISGHRSVSWYQQTPGQGLQFLFEYFSETQRNKGNFPGRFSGRQFSNSRSEMNVSTLELGDSALYLCASSLEPNTEAFFGQGTRLTVV.

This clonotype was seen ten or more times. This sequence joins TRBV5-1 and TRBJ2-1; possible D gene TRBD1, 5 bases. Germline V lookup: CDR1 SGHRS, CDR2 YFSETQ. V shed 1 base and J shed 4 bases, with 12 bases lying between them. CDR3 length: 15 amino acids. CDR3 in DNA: TGCGCCAGCAGCTTGACAGGTAACGATTACAATGAGCAGTTCTTC. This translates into CASSLTGNDYNEQFF.

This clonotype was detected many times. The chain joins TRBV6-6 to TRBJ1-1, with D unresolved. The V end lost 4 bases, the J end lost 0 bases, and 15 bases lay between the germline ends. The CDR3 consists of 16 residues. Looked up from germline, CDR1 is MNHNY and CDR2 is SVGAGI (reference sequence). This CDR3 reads CASSFPTAAMNTEAFF. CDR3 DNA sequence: TGTGCCAGCAGTTTCCCTACGGCAGCTATGAACACTGAAGCTTTCTTT.

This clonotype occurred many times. The CDR3 region has the DNA TGTGCCAGCAGCTTAGATGGGGTCCCCACTGAAGCTTTCTTT. The encoded protein is CASSLDGVPTEAFF. The chain combines TRBV7-9 with TRBJ1-1; unclear D gene. Deletions cut 1 base from V and 4 bases from J, with 10 bases between. Per the germline V gene, CDR1 is SEHNR and CDR2 is FQNEAQ (reference sequence). This CDR3 has 14 amino acids.

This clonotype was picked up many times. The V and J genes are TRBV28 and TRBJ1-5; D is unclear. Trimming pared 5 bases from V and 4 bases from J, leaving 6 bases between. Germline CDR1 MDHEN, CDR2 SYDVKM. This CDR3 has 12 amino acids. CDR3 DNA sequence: TGTGCCAGCAGTGCACTTAATCAGCCCCAGCATTTT. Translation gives CASSALNQPQHF. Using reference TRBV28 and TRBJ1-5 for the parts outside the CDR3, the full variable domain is DVKVTQSSRYLVKRTGEKVFLECVQDMDHENMFWYRQDPGLGLRLIYFSYDVKMKEKGDIPEGYSVSREKKERFSLILESASTNQTSMYLCASSALNQPQHFGDGTRLSIL.

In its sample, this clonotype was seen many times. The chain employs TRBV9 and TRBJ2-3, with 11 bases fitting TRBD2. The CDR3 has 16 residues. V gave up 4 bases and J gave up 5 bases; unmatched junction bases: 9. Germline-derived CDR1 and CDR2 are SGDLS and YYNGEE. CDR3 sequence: CASSTLLAGDLDTQYF. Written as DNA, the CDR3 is TGTGCCAGCAGCACTCTACTAGCGGGGGACCTAGATACGCAGTATTTT.

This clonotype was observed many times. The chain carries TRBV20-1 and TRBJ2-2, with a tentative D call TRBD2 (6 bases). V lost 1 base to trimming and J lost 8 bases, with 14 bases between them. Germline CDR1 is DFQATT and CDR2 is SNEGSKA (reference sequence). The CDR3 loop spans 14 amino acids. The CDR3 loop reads CSARAPLRGGELFF. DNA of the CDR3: TGCAGTGCTAGAGCTCCCCTACGGGGGGGGGAGCTGTTTTTT.

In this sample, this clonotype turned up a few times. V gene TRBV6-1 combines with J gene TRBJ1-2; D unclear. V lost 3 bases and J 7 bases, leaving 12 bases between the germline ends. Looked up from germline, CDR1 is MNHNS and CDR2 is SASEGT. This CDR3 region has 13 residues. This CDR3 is CASSDRPNGGYTF. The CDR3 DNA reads TGTGCCAGCAGTGACCGCCCCAACGGTGGCTACACCTTC.